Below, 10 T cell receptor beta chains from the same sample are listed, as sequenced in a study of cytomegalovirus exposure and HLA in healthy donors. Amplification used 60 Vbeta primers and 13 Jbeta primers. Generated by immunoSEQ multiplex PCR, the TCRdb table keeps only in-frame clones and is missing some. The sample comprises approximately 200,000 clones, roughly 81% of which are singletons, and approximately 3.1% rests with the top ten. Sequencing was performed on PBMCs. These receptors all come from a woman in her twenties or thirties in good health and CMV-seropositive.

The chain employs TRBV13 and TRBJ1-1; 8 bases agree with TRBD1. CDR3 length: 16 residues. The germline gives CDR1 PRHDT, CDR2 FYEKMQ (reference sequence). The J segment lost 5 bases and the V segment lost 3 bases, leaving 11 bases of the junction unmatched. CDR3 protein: CASSFRFTGGGTEAFF. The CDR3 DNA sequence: TGTGCCAGCAGCTTCCGCTTTACAGGGGGGGGTACTGAAGCTTTCTTT.

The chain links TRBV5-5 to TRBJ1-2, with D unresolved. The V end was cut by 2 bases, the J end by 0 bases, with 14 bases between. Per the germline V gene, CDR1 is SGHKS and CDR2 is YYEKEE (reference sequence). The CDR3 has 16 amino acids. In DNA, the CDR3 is TGTGCCAGCAGCTTTGGGGAGGGTGGATCTAACTATGGCTACACCTTC. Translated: CASSFGEGGSNYGYTF.

The CDR3: CASSQKGGGYEQYF. DNA of the CDR3: TGCGCCAGCAGCCAGAAAGGGGGCGGCTACGAGCAGTACTTC. The V gene is TRBV5-1, the J gene TRBJ2-7; TRBD1 agrees at 7 bases. V shed 4 bases and J 3 bases; nucleotides not matched to a gene: 7. This CDR3 has 14 residues. Germline V lookup: CDR1 SGHRS, CDR2 YFSETQ.

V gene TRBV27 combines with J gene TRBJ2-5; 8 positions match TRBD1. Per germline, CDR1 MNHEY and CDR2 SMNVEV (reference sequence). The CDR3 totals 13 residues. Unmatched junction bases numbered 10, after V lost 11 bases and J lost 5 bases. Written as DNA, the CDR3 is TGTGCCGTCGGCAGGGGGCGGTTGGAGACCCAGTACTTC. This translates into CAVGRGRLETQYF.

The CDR3 sequence: CASSLAVGSQETQYF. The CDR3 DNA sequence: TGCGCCAGCAGCTTGGCAGTTGGCAGCCAAGAGACCCAGTACTTC. The genes are TRBV5-1 and TRBJ2-5, with unresolved D. Germline V lookup: CDR1 SGHRS, CDR2 YFSETQ. This CDR3 is built from 15 residues. Trimming left V 0 bases short and J 1 base short, with 10 bases between.

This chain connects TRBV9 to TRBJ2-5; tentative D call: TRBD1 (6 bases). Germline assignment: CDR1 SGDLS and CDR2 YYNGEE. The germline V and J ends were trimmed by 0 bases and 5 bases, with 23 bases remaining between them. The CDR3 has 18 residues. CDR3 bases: TGTGCCAGCAGCGTAGCTCTCGTATCGGCCCAGGGGAAGGAGACCCAGTACTTC. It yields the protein CASSVALVSAQGKETQYF.

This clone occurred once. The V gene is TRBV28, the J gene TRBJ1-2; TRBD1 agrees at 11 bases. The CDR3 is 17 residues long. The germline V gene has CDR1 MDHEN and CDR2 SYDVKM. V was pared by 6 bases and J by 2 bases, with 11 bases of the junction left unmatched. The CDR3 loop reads CASSSPGQGVENYGYTF. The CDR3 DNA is TGTGCCAGCAGCTCCCCGGGACAGGGGGTCGAAAACTATGGCTACACCTTC.

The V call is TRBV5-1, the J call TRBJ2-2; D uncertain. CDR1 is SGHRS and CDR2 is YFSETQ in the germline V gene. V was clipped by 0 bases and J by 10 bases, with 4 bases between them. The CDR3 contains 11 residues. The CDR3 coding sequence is TGCGCCAGCAGCTTGGGAGAGGAGCTGTTTTTT. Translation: CASSLGEELFF.

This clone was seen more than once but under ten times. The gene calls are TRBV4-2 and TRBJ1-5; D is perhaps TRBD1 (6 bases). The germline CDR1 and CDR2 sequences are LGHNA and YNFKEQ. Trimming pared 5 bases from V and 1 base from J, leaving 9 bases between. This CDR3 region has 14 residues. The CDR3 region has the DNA TGTGCCAGCAGCAACCAGGGGAGCAATCAGCCCCAGCATTTT. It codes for CASSNQGSNQPQHF.

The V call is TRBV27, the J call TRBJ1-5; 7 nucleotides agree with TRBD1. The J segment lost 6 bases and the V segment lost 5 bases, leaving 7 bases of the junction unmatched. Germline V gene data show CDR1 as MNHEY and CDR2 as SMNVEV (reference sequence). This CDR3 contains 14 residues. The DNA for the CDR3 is TGTGCCAGCAGTCCTCTACAGGGGCCTCAGCCCCAGCATTTT. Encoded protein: CASSPLQGPQPQHF.